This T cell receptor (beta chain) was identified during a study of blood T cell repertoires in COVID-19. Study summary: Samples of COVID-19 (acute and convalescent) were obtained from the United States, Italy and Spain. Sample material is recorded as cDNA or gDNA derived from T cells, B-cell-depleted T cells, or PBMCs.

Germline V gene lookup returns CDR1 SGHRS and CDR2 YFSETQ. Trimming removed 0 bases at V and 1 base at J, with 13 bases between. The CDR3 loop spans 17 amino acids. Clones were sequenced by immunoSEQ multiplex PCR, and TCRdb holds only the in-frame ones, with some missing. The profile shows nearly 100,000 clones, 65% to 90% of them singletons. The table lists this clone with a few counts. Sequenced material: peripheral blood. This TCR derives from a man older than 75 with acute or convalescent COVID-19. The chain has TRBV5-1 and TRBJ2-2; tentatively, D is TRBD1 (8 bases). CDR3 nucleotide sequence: TGCGCCAGCAGCTTGGCCGGGGGGACAGGGAACACCGGGGAGCTGTTTTTT. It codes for CASSLAGGTGNTGELFF. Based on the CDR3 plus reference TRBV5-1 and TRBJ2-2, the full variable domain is KAGVTQTPRYLIKTRGQQVTLSCSPISGHRSVSWYQQTPGQGLQFLFEYFSETQRNKGNFPGRFSGRQFSNSRSEMNVSTLELGDSALYLCASSLAGGTGNTGELFFGEGSRLTVL.